This passage covers 27 T cell receptor beta chains from one sample sequenced in a study of shared clonotypes between healthy human individuals. Profiling relied on immunoSEQ multiplex PCR, and the TCRdb table lists in-frame clones only, not all of them. Seen here are around 1,000,000 clones, approximately 80% observed once, and the top ten hold roughly 0.9%. The sequenced material came from memory CD4+ T cells from PBMCs. Subset here: CD45RA-negative fraction. All receptors derive from a man aged 18 to 30 in good health. Some clones in this sample may be carry-over from other donors' samples.

J is TRBJ1-1 and V is TRBV11-3, with D possibly matching TRBD1 (6 bases). Germline values: CDR1 SGHNT, CDR2 YENEEA. V lost 8 bases and J lost 11, with 18 bases in between. CDR3 length: 12 residues. CDR3 in amino acids: CASSLEGGDAFF. DNA of the CDR3: TGTGCCAGCTCCCTAGAAGGGGGAGATGCTTTCTTT.

The rearrangement links TRBV10-3 to TRBJ2-5; a possible D gene is TRBD1 (6 bases). Germline V gene lookup returns CDR1 ENHRY and CDR2 SYGVKD. The CDR3 is 13 amino acids. V was cut by 7 bases and J by 3 bases, with 12 bases left in between. CDR3 sequence (DNA): TGTGCCATCAACAGGGATCCCGAAGAGACCCAGTACTTC. Its translation: CAINRDPEETQYF.

J is TRBJ2-5 and V is TRBV6-6; 10 bases are shared with TRBD1. The V and J ends lost 6 bases and 1 base, in that order; junction bases with no gene match: 5. The CDR3 extends over 15 amino acids. Per germline, CDR1 MNHNY and CDR2 SVGAGI (reference sequence). The CDR3 nucleotides are TGTGCCAGCAGGGGGACAGGGGAACCCCAAGAGACCCAGTACTTC. The encoded protein is CASRGTGEPQETQYF.

The rearrangement joins TRBV5-1 to TRBJ1-1, with a weak D call TRBD1 (5 bases). This CDR3 region has 13 residues. Trimming removed 5 bases from V and 4 bases from J, with 12 bases in between. From germline, CDR1 is SGHRS and CDR2 YFSETQ. Here the CDR3 DNA reads TGCGCCAGCAGTGTCAGGGAGGCCACTGAAGCTTTCTTT. It yields the protein CASSVREATEAFF.

In this sample, this clone turned up a few times. The J gene is TRBJ1-2, the V gene TRBV5-4; 9 bases map to TRBD1. CDR1 and CDR2 from the germline V gene are SGHNT and YYREEE (reference sequence). After removal of 4 bases from V and 0 bases from J, the junction contained 13 bases not matched to a gene. The CDR3 spans 18 residues. CDR3 nucleotide sequence: TGTGCCAGCAGCCGGGGGGGGACAGGGACGGTGGCTAACTATGGCTACACCTTC. Its protein product is CASSRGGTGTVANYGYTF.

The CDR3: CASSPAGREQYF. CDR3 nucleotides: TGTGCCAGCAGCCCCGCGGGACGGGAGCAGTACTTC. The chain couples TRBV7-2 to TRBJ2-7; TRBD2 is a possible D gene (6 bases). Germline V gives CDR1 SGHTA, CDR2 FQGNSA. V dropped 5 bases and J dropped 7 bases, with 12 bases sitting between them. This CDR3 has 12 amino acids.

The V call is TRBV5-4, the J call TRBJ2-5; 8 bases are a match to TRBD2. CDR1 is SGHNT, CDR2 YYREEE, per germline (reference sequence). J was trimmed by 4 bases and V by 4 bases; bases with no gene match: 15. CDR3 size: 17 residues. This CDR3 reads CASSRVGLAGSLETQYF. CDR3 in DNA: TGTGCCAGCAGCAGAGTTGGGCTAGCGGGTTCCCTAGAGACCCAGTACTTC.

The chain joins TRBV10-3 to TRBJ2-2, with D possibly matching TRBD1 (6 bases). This CDR3 has 16 amino acids. V lost 11 bases and J lost 4, with 23 bases in between. Germline V gene lookup returns CDR1 ENHRY and CDR2 SYGVKD. CDR3 DNA: TGTGCCGCCAGAAGTTCAAAGGGACAAAGCACCGGGGAGCTGTTTTTT. As protein: CAARSSKGQSTGELFF.

This chain connects TRBV2 to TRBJ1-1; the D gene is possibly TRBD1 (5 bases). Trimming stripped 8 bases from V and 4 bases from J, with 20 bases between. The CDR3 contains 15 residues. In germline, CDR1 is SNHLY, CDR2 FYNNEI. The CDR3 bases are TGTGCCAGCTCCCTGGGTTATGGCGGGACCACTGAAGCTTTCTTT. This sequence encodes CASSLGYGGTTEAFF. The variable domain in full, with the rest retrieved from reference TRBV2 and TRBJ1-1, is EPEVTQTPSHQVTQMGQEVILRCVPISNHLYFYWYRQILGQKVEFLVSFYNNEISEKSEIFDDQFSVERPDGSNFTLKIRSTKLEDSAMYFCASSLGYGGTTEAFFGQGTRLTVV.

This clone was counted between two and nine times. This likely stems from a read error, as it lies one base from a far larger clone. Other DNA sequences in this sample translate to the same CDR3. The chain employs TRBV29-1 and TRBJ1-1; D call uncertain. V lost 4 bases to trimming and J lost 11 bases, with 23 bases between them. The CDR3 loop spans 14 amino acids. Germline CDR1 SQVTM, CDR2 ANQGSEA. The DNA for the CDR3 is TGCAGCGTTGTCCTAACCCGGGGTGGGATTGAGGCTTTCTTT. It specifies CSVVLTRGGIEAFF.

V and J are TRBV28 and TRBJ2-7, with 10 bases lining up with TRBD2. Looked up from germline, CDR1 is MDHEN and CDR2 is SYDVKM. The CDR3 is 19 amino acids. The V and J ends lost 2 bases and 2 bases, in that order; junction bases with no gene match: 15. Here the CDR3 DNA reads TGTGCCAGCAGTTTAGACCCTAGCGGGAGATCTGACAATCCCTACGAGCAGTACTTC. It specifies CASSLDPSGRSDNPYEQYF.

The rearrangement uses TRBV27 and TRBJ1-6, with no clear D. CDR3 length equals 16 residues. Between the trimmed V and J ends, which lost 6 bases and 1 base, there was a span of 13 bases. CDR1 and CDR2 from the germline V gene are MNHEY and SMNVEV (reference sequence). For the CDR3, the DNA is TGTGCCAGCAGCGACCGCCCTGGGTCCTATAATTCACCCCTCCACTTT. Translation gives CASSDRPGSYNSPLHF.

The V gene is TRBV19, the J gene TRBJ2-1; 8 nucleotides line up with TRBD1. The CDR3 covers 12 residues. CDR1 and CDR2 from the germline V gene are LNHDA and SQIVND (reference sequence). The junction had 6 bases not matched to a gene; V was cut back by 10 bases and J by 7 bases. CDR3 sequence reads: CATRRGPNEQFF. CDR3 DNA sequence: TGTGCCACCCGCAGGGGGCCAAATGAGCAGTTCTTC.

The chain joins TRBV11-2 to TRBJ2-1; 11 nucleotides match TRBD2. Germline trimming cut 5 bases from V and 3 bases from J; bases unmatched to any gene: 6. The CDR3 totals 16 residues. The germline V gene has CDR1 SGHAT and CDR2 FQNNGV. The CDR3 protein is CASSARGLAGYNEQFF. As DNA, the CDR3 is TGTGCCAGCAGCGCGCGAGGACTAGCGGGCTACAATGAGCAGTTCTTC.

This clone has a handful of counts. The rearrangement uses TRBV19 and TRBJ2-2; a weak D match, TRBD2 (5 bases). CDR1 LNHDA and CDR2 SQIVND come from the germline V gene (reference sequence). Trimming stripped 2 bases from V and 6 bases from J, with 7 bases between. CDR3 length: 13 amino acids. CDR3 sequence: CASSIKGAGELFF. CDR3 nucleotides: TGTGCCAGTAGTATAAAGGGAGCCGGGGAGCTGTTTTTT. Full variable domain (outside the CDR3, taken from reference TRBV19 and TRBJ2-2): DGGITQSPKYLFRKEGQNVTLSCEQNLNHDAMYWYRQDPGQGLRLIYYSQIVNDFQKGDIAEGYSVSREKKESFPLTVTSAQKNPTAFYLCASSIKGAGELFFGEGSRLTVL.

The chain uses TRBV19 and TRBJ2-3; the D is unclear. Germline V CDR1 and CDR2: LNHDA, SQIVND (reference sequence). V shed 0 bases and J shed 2 bases, with 9 bases lying between them. The CDR3 is 15 amino acids. The CDR3 reads CASSIELSNTDTQYF. CDR3 DNA sequence: TGTGCCAGTAGTATAGAATTAAGTAACACAGATACGCAGTATTTT.

V and J are TRBV27 and TRBJ1-3; D call uncertain. Trimming cost V 2 bases and J 0 bases, with 8 bases left between them. Germline loops: CDR1 MNHEY, CDR2 SMNVEV (reference sequence). The CDR3 has 15 amino acids. The CDR3 loop reads CASSLIGTSGNTIYF. The CDR3 nucleotides are TGTGCCAGCAGTTTAATTGGCACCTCTGGAAACACCATATATTTT.

The chain carries TRBV10-3 and TRBJ1-3; D remains ambiguous. The CDR3 is 14 amino acids. The germline V gene has CDR1 ENHRY and CDR2 SYGVKD. Trimming removed 10 bases from V and 0 bases from J, with 13 bases in between. CDR3 loop: CATSVSGSGNTIYF. CDR3 nucleotides: TGTGCCACTTCAGTGTCGGGCTCTGGAAACACCATATATTTT.

The genes are TRBV4-1 and TRBJ2-1, with TRBD2 identical over 8 bases. V shed 1 base and J 0 bases; nucleotides not matched to a gene: 5. The CDR3 consists of 17 residues. Germline-derived CDR1 and CDR2 are MGHRA and YSYEKL. The CDR3, as DNA: TGCGCCAGCAGCCAAGTTGGCGGGAGGAGCTCCTACAATGAGCAGTTCTTC. Translating gives CASSQVGGRSSYNEQFF.

The chain uses TRBV18 and TRBJ1-1; a weak D match, TRBD1 (5 bases). Germline values: CDR1 KGHSH, CDR2 LQKENI. V lost 2 bases and J lost 5, with 9 bases in between. The CDR3 length is 13 residues. CDR3 residues: CASSPNGGTEAFF. CDR3 nucleotides: TGTGCCAGCTCACCAAACGGGGGAACTGAAGCTTTCTTT. Drawing the rest from reference TRBV18 and TRBJ1-1, the complete variable domain is NAGVMQNPRHLVRRRGQEARLRCSPMKGHSHVYWYRQLPEEGLKFMVYLQKENIIDESGMPKERFSAEFPKEGPSILRIQQVVRGDSAAYFCASSPNGGTEAFFGQGTRLTVV.

This rearrangement joins TRBV2 to TRBJ2-2; TRBD2 aligns across 11 bases. Trimming removed 5 bases from V and 1 base from J; junction bases left unmatched: 3. The CDR3 has 16 amino acids. CDR1 and CDR2 (germline): SNHLY, FYNNEI. In DNA, the CDR3 is TGTGCCAGCAGTCCCGGGACTAGCGGGAACACCGGGGAGCTGTTTTTT. Amino acid sequence: CASSPGTSGNTGELFF.

The chain links TRBV14 to TRBJ2-7; D is unclear. The germline V gene has CDR1 SGHDN and CDR2 FVKESK. The CDR3 runs to 11 residues. The V end lost 1 base, the J end lost 7 bases, and 5 bases lay between the germline ends. This chain's CDR3 is CASSQAWEQYF. The CDR3 DNA sequence: TGTGCCAGCAGCCAAGCCTGGGAGCAGTACTTC. The whole variable domain, filled in from reference TRBV14 and TRBJ2-7, reads EAGVTQFPSHSVIEKGQTVTLRCDPISGHDNLYWYRRVMGKEIKFLLHFVKESKQDESGMPNNRFLAERTGGTYSTLKVQPAELEDSGVYFCASSQAWEQYFGPGTRLTVT.

The rearrangement links TRBV19 to TRBJ2-5; D not resolved. The V end was cut by 6 bases, the J end by 1 base, with 9 bases between. The V gene's germline CDR1 is LNHDA and CDR2 SQIVND (reference sequence). The CDR3 length is 13 residues. In DNA, the CDR3 is TGTGCCAGTAGAGAGCGAACCCAAGAGACCCAGTACTTC. Translating gives CASRERTQETQYF.

This clone was counted between two and nine times. The chain carries TRBV7-2 and TRBJ2-7; 9 positions match TRBD2. CDR3 size: 14 residues. Germline lookup yields CDR1 SGHTA and CDR2 FQGNSA. The V segment lost 7 bases and the J segment 1 base; nucleotides outside the gene matches: 5. CDR3 region: CASKTGLASYEQYF. DNA for the CDR3: TGTGCCAGCAAGACCGGACTAGCGTCCTACGAGCAGTACTTC.

The genes are TRBV7-9 and TRBJ2-7; 8 nucleotides line up with TRBD1. The length of the CDR3 is 15 residues. Per the germline V gene, CDR1 is SEHNR and CDR2 is FQNEAQ (reference sequence). Trimming at V came to 5 bases and at J to 3 bases, leaving 9 bases not matched to a gene. As DNA, the CDR3 is TGTGCCAGCAGCCCAGACCGGGACAGGTTCTACGAGCAGTACTTC. It codes for CASSPDRDRFYEQYF. Filled out from reference TRBV7-9 and TRBJ2-7, the complete variable domain reads DTGVSQNPRHKITKRGQNVTFRCDPISEHNRLYWYRQTLGQGPEFLTYFQNEAQLEKSRLLSDRFSAERPKGSFSTLEIQRTEQGDSAMYLCASSPDRDRFYEQYFGPGTRLTVT.

The V gene is TRBV5-1, the J gene TRBJ2-3; the match to TRBD2 covers 9 bases. This CDR3 is 15 amino acids long. V shed 3 bases, J shed 2 bases, and the junction held 4 bases outside the gene matches. In germline, CDR1 is SGHRS, CDR2 YFSETQ. Here the CDR3 reads CASSSPSGATDTQYF. The CDR3 DNA sequence: TGCGCCAGCAGCTCCCCTAGCGGGGCCACAGATACGCAGTATTTT.

In this sample, this clone turned up a few times. The chain joins TRBV29-1 to TRBJ1-1; no clear D. The CDR3 has 13 residues. Looked up from germline, CDR1 is SQVTM and CDR2 is ANQGSEA. V was trimmed by 3 bases and J by 1 base, leaving 9 bases between them. The CDR3 is CSVDRHQNTEAFF. The CDR3 DNA is TGCAGCGTTGACCGTCACCAGAACACTGAAGCTTTCTTT.